The 25 T cell receptor beta chains below all came from one sample that was sequenced in a study of shared clonotypes between healthy human individuals. Repertoires were generated with immunoSEQ multiplex PCR, while TCRdb's copy carries only in-frame clones and drops some. The sample has 950,000 to 1,100,000 clones, about 76% seen once. Sequenced: memory CD4+ T cells sorted from blood. Subset in this sample: CD45RA-negative fraction. These TCRs come from a man in his late teens or twenties in good health.

V gene TRBV5-1 combines with J gene TRBJ2-7, with D tentatively TRBD2 (5 bases). The CDR3 runs 17 residues. V was cut by 0 bases and J by 0 bases, with 16 bases left in between. Germline CDR1 SGHRS, CDR2 YFSETQ. The CDR3: CASSLAKGPGSSYEQYF. CDR3 bases: TGCGCCAGCAGCTTGGCCAAAGGACCGGGAAGCTCCTACGAGCAGTACTTC.

The chain employs TRBV6-6 and TRBJ2-7; the D is unclear. The germline V and J ends were trimmed by 2 bases and 1 base, with 15 bases remaining between them. This CDR3 has 16 residues. CDR1 and CDR2 from the germline V gene are MNHNY and SVGAGI (reference sequence). The CDR3 DNA reads as TGTGCCAGCAGTTACCCCGGCAGTACGGTATCCTACGAGCAGTACTTC. It specifies CASSYPGSTVSYEQYF.

Regarding this clone: The same CDR3 also results from other DNA sequences found in this sample. The chain uses TRBV5-6 and TRBJ1-1, with TRBD1 as a possible D gene (6 bases). The CDR3 runs to 15 residues. Germline lookup yields CDR1 SGHDT and CDR2 YYEEEE. The V end lost 3 bases, the J end lost 0 bases, and 12 bases lay between the germline ends. This CDR3 reads CASSSKDSMNTEAFF. As DNA, the CDR3 is TGTGCCAGCAGCTCCAAGGACAGTATGAACACTGAAGCTTTCTTT. Based on the CDR3 plus reference TRBV5-6 and TRBJ1-1, the full variable domain is DAGVTQSPTHLIKTRGQQVTLRCSPKSGHDTVSWYQQALGQGPQFIFQYYEEEERQRGNFPDRFSGHQFPNYSSELNVNALLLGDSALYLCASSSKDSMNTEAFFGQGTRLTVV.

This clone has just one count. The chain employs TRBV2 and TRBJ1-4, with D uncertain. CDR3 length equals 14 residues. CDR1 and CDR2 from the germline V gene are SNHLY and FYNNEI. Trimming stripped 6 bases from V and 4 bases from J, with 12 bases between. CDR3: CASSGVRDNEKLFF. In nucleotides, the CDR3 is TGTGCCAGCAGCGGTGTCAGAGATAATGAAAAACTGTTTTTT.

V is TRBV18 and J is TRBJ1-1; no clear D. The V gene's germline CDR1 is KGHSH and CDR2 LQKENI. The CDR3 contains 13 residues. The V end was cut by 2 bases, the J end by 8 bases, with 12 bases between. CDR3: CASSPDGRPEAFF. The DNA for the CDR3 is TGTGCCAGCTCACCAGACGGCAGGCCCGAAGCTTTCTTT.

Concerning this clone itself: The germline gene is not matched at one end of the junction; a read error may be the cause. The rearrangement joins TRBV28 to TRBJ2-7; 7 nucleotides align to TRBD1. Germline V gene data show CDR1 as MDHEN and CDR2 as SYDVKM. The length of the CDR3 is 14 residues. The CDR3 spells CTSSSMRGPYEQYF. For the CDR3, the DNA is TGTACCAGCAGTTCGATGAGGGGGCCCTACGAGCAGTACTTC.

This rearrangement joins TRBV7-8 to TRBJ1-4; 12 positions agree with TRBD1. With 1 base clipped from V and 8 bases from J, the junction kept 2 bases outside the gene matches. The length of the CDR3 is 15 residues. Germline CDR1 SGHVS, CDR2 FQNEAQ. The CDR3 spells CASSLVGTGGEKLFF. In nucleotides, the CDR3 is TGTGCCAGCAGCTTAGTTGGGACAGGGGGCGAAAAACTGTTTTTT.

The chain uses TRBV2 and TRBJ1-1; D call uncertain. The CDR3 consists of 16 residues. Trimming took off 2 bases at V and 0 bases at J, with 13 bases between the two ends. CDR1 and CDR2 (germline): SNHLY, FYNNEI. The CDR3 reads CASSERLSAMNTEAFF. The CDR3 nucleotides are TGTGCCAGCAGTGAAAGGTTGTCGGCGATGAACACTGAAGCTTTCTTT.

This clone was seen a single time. Here the CDR3 DNA reads TGTGCCAGCAGTCCTCCGCCGTCCTACGAGCAGTACTTC. Its translation is CASSPPPSYEQYF. The chain uses TRBV28 and TRBJ2-7; D is unresolved. V lost 5 bases and J 1 base, leaving 9 bases between the germline ends. The CDR3 totals 13 residues. Germline CDR1 reads MDHEN; CDR2 reads SYDVKM.

This sequence joins TRBV7-9 and TRBJ2-3, with D possibly called TRBD1 or TRBD2 (5 bases each). The V gene lost 3 bases and the J gene lost 0 bases, with 10 bases spanning the gap. The CDR3 length is 15 residues. Germline loops: CDR1 SEHNR, CDR2 FQNEAQ (reference sequence). In DNA, the CDR3 is TGTGCCAGCAGCTTTACCAGGGAGAGCACAGATACGCAGTATTTT. It translates to CASSFTRESTDTQYF. The variable domain in full, completed from reference TRBV7-9 and TRBJ2-3, reads DTGVSQNPRHKITKRGQNVTFRCDPISEHNRLYWYRQTLGQGPEFLTYFQNEAQLEKSRLLSDRFSAERPKGSFSTLEIQRTEQGDSAMYLCASSFTRESTDTQYFGPGTRLTVL.

In this sample, this clone turned up many times. J is TRBJ2-1 and V is TRBV27; 9 nucleotides line up with TRBD2. The length of the CDR3 is 15 residues. J lost 5 bases, V lost 6 bases, and 8 bases had no gene match. Germline values: CDR1 MNHEY, CDR2 SMNVEV (reference sequence). In nucleotides, the CDR3 is TGTGCCAGCAGGCTTGGCGGGAGGGCCCACAATGAGCAGTTCTTC. This translates into CASRLGGRAHNEQFF.

The V call is TRBV5-8, the J call TRBJ1-4, with 10 bases fitting TRBD1. The CDR3 has 15 residues. J was trimmed by 7 bases and V by 2 bases; bases with no gene match: 5. Germline lookup yields CDR1 SGHTS and CDR2 YDEGEE. CDR3 nucleotides: TGTGCCAGCAGCTTCATGACAGGGGGCTTTGAAAAACTGTTTTTT. It yields the protein CASSFMTGGFEKLFF.

This clone showed up just once. This chain links TRBV7-8 with TRBJ1-1; D is unresolved. The CDR3 has 14 residues. The V and J ends lost 0 bases and 1 base respectively, with 6 bases between them. Germline loops: CDR1 SGHVS, CDR2 FQNEAQ. The CDR3 reads CASSLASPNTEAFF. The CDR3 nucleotides are TGTGCCAGCAGCTTAGCCAGTCCGAACACTGAAGCTTTCTTT.

DNA for the CDR3: TGTGCGGGAGGGTGGGCCAATCAGCCCCAGCATTTT. Translating it yields CAGGWANQPQHF. This sequence joins TRBV30 and TRBJ1-5; D is unresolved. The CDR3 is made up of 12 amino acids. The germline V gene has CDR1 GTSNPN and CDR2 SVGIG (reference sequence).

This chain connects TRBV20-1 to TRBJ1-2; D gene unclear. Germline V gene sequence: CDR1 DFQATT, CDR2 SNEGSKA (reference sequence). Trimming stripped 0 bases from V and 9 bases from J, with 8 bases between. The CDR3 covers 11 residues. CDR3 DNA: TGCAGTGCTAGAGACGGGAAAAGCTACACCTTC. This gives the protein CSARDGKSYTF.

This clone was detected a few times. The J gene is TRBJ2-1, the V gene TRBV13, with D unresolved. Germline loops: CDR1 PRHDT, CDR2 FYEKMQ (reference sequence). Trimming left V 2 bases short and J 9 bases short, with 8 bases between. The CDR3 covers 12 residues. The CDR3: CASSLKGSEQFF. The CDR3 DNA reads TGTGCCAGCAGCTTAAAAGGCAGTGAGCAGTTCTTC.

The chain has TRBV19 and TRBJ1-4, with D tentatively TRBD1 (5 bases). V was pared by 6 bases and J by 3 bases, with 14 bases between. This CDR3 spans 15 amino acids. The V gene's germline CDR1 is LNHDA and CDR2 SQIVND (reference sequence). The chain's CDR3 is CASRMERGANEKLFF. The CDR3 region has the DNA TGTGCCAGTAGGATGGAAAGGGGAGCTAATGAAAAACTGTTTTTT.

This clone was seen only a few times. This chain joins TRBV2 and TRBJ2-2; 8 nucleotides align to TRBD1. Germline V CDR1 and CDR2: SNHLY, FYNNEI. The CDR3 extends over 16 amino acids. Trimming took 4 bases from V and 1 from J; bases not matched to a gene: 5. The CDR3 region has the DNA TGTGCCAGCAGTGTGCCCGGGACAGGGAACACCGGGGAGCTGTTTTTT. Translating gives CASSVPGTGNTGELFF.

CDR3 nucleotide sequence: TGTGCCAGCAGCTTAGGGCTAGCGGGAGATGAGCAGTTCTTC. Its translation is CASSLGLAGDEQFF. The chain employs TRBV7-8 and TRBJ2-1; TRBD2 aligns across 10 bases. This CDR3 comprises 14 residues. Germline V gene data show CDR1 as SGHVS and CDR2 as FQNEAQ. The V gene end was trimmed by 1 base and the J gene end by 8 bases; junction bases not matched to a gene: 2.

This chain links TRBV19 with TRBJ2-2, with D perhaps matching TRBD1 or TRBD2 (5 bases each). Per the germline V gene, CDR1 is LNHDA and CDR2 is SQIVND (reference sequence). Between the trimmed V and J ends, which lost 1 base and 9 bases, there was a span of 12 bases. The CDR3 has 14 amino acids. CDR3 bases: TGTGCCAGTAGTATAGGCCGGGGACGATGGGAGCTGTTTTTT. It is translated as CASSIGRGRWELFF.

This sequence joins TRBV30 and TRBJ2-7; D may be TRBD1 (6 bases). The V end was cut by 3 bases, the J end by 0 bases, with 24 bases between. The CDR3 is 18 amino acids. From germline, CDR1 is GTSNPN and CDR2 SVGIG (reference sequence). This CDR3 is CAWSTDPIPGHSSYEQYF. In DNA, the CDR3 is TGTGCCTGGAGCACAGACCCTATCCCGGGACACAGCTCCTACGAGCAGTACTTC.

The chain couples TRBV18 to TRBJ1-1; no reliable D call. This CDR3 contains 14 residues. Germline CDR1 reads KGHSH; CDR2 reads LQKENI. The V end was cut by 2 bases, the J end by 6 bases, with 13 bases between. Here the CDR3 reads CASSPEMGAAEAFF. CDR3 in DNA: TGTGCCAGCTCACCAGAGATGGGTGCCGCTGAAGCTTTCTTT.

The CDR3 DNA sequence: TGTGCCAGCAGCCCGGGCCGGGGTGCGGGCTATGGCTACACCTTC. Protein product: CASSPGRGAGYGYTF. V gene TRBV5-6 combines with J gene TRBJ1-2; D gene unclear. The germline CDR1 and CDR2 sequences are SGHDT and YYEEEE. The CDR3 covers 15 residues. Between the trimmed V and J ends, which lost 4 bases and 4 bases, there was a span of 17 bases. Combining the CDR3 with reference TRBV5-6 and TRBJ1-2 gives the whole variable domain DAGVTQSPTHLIKTRGQQVTLRCSPKSGHDTVSWYQQALGQGPQFIFQYYEEEERQRGNFPDRFSGHQFPNYSSELNVNALLLGDSALYLCASSPGRGAGYGYTFGSGTRLTVV.

This chain joins TRBV14 and TRBJ2-1; D gene ambiguous. This CDR3 spans 9 amino acids. With 10 bases removed from V and 5 bases from J, the gap between germline ends came to 3 bases. CDR1 SGHDN and CDR2 FVKESK come from the germline V gene. CDR3 protein: CAKHNEQFF. CDR3 coding DNA: TGTGCCAAACACAATGAGCAGTTCTTC.

The genes are TRBV7-9 and TRBJ2-7, with TRBD1 as a possible D gene (7 bases). This CDR3 spans 15 amino acids. The V gene's germline CDR1 is SEHNR and CDR2 FQNEAQ (reference sequence). Trimming removed 5 bases from V and 4 bases from J, with 18 bases in between. CDR3 nucleotides: TGTGCCAGCAGCCCACTAGCCGGGACAGATTACGAGCAGTACTTC. Amino acid sequence: CASSPLAGTDYEQYF.